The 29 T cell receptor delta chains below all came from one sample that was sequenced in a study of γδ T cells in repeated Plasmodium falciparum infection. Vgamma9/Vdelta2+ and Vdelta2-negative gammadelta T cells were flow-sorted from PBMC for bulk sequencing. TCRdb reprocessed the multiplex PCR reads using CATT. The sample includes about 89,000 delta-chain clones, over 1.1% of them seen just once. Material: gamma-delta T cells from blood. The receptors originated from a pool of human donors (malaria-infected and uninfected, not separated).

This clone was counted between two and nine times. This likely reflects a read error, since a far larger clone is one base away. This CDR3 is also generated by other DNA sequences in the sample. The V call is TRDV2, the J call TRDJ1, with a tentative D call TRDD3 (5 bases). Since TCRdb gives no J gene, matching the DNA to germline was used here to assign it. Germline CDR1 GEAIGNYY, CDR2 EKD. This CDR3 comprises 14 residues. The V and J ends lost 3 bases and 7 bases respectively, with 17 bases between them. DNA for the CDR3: TGTGCCTGTGACGCGACTCATCCCGGGGGTAAACTCATCTTT. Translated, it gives CACDATHPGGKLIF.

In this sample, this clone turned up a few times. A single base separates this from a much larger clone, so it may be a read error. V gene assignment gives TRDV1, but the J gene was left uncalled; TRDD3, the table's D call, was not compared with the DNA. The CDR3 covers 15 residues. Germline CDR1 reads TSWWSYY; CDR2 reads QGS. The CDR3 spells CALGEPRRYADKPIF. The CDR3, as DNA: TGTGCTCTTGGGGAACCCCGGCGGTATGCCGATAAACCCATCTTT.

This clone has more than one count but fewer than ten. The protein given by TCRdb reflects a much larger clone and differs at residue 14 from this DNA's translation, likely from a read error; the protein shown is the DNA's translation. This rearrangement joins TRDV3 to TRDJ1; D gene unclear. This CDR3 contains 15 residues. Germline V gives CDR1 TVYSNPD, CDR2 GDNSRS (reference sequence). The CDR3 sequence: CAFRVLFGYTDKLTF. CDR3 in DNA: TGTGCCTTCCGAGTCTTATTTGGTTACACCGATAAACTCACCTTT.

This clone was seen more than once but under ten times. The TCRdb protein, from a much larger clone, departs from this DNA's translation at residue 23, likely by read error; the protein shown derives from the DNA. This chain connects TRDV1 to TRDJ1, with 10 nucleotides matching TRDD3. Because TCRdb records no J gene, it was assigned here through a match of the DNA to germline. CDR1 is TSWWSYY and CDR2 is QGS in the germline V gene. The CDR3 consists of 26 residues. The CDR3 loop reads CALGENVRSFPFTYLHWGIGFDELIF. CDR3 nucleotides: TGTGCTCTTGGGGAAAACGTTCGTTCCTTCCCCTTTACCTATCTTCACTGGGGGATCGGTTTCGATGAACTCATCTTT.

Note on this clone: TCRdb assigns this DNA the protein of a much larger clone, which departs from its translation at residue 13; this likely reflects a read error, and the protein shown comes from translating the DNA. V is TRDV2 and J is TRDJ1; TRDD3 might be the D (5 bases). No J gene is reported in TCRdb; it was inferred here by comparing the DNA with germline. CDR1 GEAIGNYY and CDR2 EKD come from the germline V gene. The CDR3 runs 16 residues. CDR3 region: CACDTVGSRSTDELIF. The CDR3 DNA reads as TGTGCCTGTGACACCGTGGGGTCTCGAAGCACCGATGAACTCATCTTT.

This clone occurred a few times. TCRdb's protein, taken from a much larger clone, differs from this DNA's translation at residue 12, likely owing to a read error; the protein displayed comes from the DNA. The CDR3 loop is CACDTFTGGYAAYKLIF. DNA for the CDR3: TGTGCCTGTGACACTTTTACTGGGGGATACGCGGCCTATAAACTCATCTTT. J is TRDJ1 and V is TRDV2; TRDD3 matches 13 bases. No J segment appears in TCRdb, so it was assigned here by matching the sequence to germline. The CDR3 contains 17 residues. V was pared by 1 base and J by 6 bases, with 10 bases of the junction left unmatched. Germline CDR1 reads GEAIGNYY; CDR2 reads EKD.

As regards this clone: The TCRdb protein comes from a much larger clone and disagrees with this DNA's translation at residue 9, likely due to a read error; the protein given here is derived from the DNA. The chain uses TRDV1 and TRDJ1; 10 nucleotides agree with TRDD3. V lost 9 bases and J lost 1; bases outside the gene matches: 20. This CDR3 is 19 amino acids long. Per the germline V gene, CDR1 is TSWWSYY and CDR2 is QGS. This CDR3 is CALNQKANRGIRPTDKLIF. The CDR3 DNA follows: TGTGCTCTCAATCAGAAGGCAAACCGGGGGATACGGCCCACCGATAAACTCATCTTT.

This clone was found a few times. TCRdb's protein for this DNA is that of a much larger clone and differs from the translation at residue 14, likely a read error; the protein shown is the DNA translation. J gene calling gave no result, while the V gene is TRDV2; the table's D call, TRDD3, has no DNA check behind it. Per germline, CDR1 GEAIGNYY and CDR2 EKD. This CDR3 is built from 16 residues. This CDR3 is CACDGVGDSLTAQPFF. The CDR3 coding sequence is TGTGCCTGTGACGGAGTGGGGGACTCTTTGACAGCACAACCCTTCTTT.

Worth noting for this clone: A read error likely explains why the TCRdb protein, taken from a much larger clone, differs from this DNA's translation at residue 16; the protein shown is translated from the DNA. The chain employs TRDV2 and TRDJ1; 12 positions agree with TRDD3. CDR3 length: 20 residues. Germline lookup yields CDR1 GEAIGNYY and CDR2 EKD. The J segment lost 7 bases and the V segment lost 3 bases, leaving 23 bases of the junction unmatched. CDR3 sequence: CACDGGATRTGGYKVGKLIF. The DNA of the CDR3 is TGTGCCTGTGACGGGGGCGCCACTCGTACTGGGGGATACAAAGTTGGTAAACTCATCTTT.

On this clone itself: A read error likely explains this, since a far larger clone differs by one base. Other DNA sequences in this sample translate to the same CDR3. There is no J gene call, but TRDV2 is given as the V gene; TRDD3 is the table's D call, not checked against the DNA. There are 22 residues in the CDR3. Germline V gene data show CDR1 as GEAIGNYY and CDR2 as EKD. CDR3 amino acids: CACSPKPRWEYDSQGGTAQLFF. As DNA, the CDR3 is TGTGCCTGTTCCCCAAAGCCCCGGTGGGAATACGACTCCCAAGGTGGGACAGCACAACTCTTCTTC.

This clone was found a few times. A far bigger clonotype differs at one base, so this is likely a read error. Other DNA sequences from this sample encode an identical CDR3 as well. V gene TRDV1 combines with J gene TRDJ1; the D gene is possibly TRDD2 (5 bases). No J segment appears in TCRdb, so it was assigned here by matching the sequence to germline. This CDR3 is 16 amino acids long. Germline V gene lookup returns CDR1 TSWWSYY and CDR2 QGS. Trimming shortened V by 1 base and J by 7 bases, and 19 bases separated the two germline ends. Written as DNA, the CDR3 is TGTGCTCTTGGGGAACCGAAGGGCCTTCGAGAGGGTAAACTCATCTTT. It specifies CALGEPKGLREGKLIF.

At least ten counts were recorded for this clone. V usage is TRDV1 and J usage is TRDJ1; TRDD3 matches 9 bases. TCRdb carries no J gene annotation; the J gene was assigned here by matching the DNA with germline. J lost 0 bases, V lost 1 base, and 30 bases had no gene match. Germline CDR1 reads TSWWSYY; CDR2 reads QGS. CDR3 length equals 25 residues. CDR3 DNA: TGTGCTCTTGGGGAACAGTCCCTACCGGGGCTGGGGATACGAATCGGCCGAACGTACACCGATAAACTCATCTTT. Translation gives CALGEQSLPGLGIRIGRTYTDKLIF.

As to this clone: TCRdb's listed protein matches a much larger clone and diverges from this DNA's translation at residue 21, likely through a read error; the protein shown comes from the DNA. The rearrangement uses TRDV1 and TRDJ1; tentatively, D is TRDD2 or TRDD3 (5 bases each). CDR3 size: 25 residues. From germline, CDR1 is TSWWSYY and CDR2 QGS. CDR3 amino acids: CALGELLTALPGVLEVTLYTNKLIF. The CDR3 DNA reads TGTGCTCTTGGGGAACTGTTGACAGCCCTACCCGGTGTACTGGAGGTCACACTGTACACCAATAAACTCATCTTT.

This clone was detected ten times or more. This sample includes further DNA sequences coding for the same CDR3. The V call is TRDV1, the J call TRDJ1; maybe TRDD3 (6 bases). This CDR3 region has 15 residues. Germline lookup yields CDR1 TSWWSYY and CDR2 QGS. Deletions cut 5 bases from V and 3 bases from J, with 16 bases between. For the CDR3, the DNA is TGTGCTCTTGGGCTCCCTGGGGCGGGAGCCGATAAACTCATCTTT. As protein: CALGLPGAGADKLIF.

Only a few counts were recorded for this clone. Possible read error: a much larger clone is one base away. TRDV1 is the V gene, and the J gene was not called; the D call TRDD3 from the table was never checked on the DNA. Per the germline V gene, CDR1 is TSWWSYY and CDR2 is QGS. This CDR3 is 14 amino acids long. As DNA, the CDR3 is TGCGCTCTTGGGGAATGGGGTCGATGGGGGCGGCTCATCTTT. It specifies CALGEWGRWGRLIF.

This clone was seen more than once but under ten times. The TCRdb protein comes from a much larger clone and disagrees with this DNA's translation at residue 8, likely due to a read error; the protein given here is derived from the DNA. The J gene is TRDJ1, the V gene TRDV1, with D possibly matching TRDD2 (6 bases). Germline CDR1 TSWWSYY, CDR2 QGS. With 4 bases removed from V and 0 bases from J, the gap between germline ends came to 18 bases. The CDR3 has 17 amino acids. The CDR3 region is CALGVFSPFQYTDKLIF. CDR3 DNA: TGTGCTCTTGGGGTTTTCTCCCCCTTCCAGTACACCGATAAACTCATCTTT.

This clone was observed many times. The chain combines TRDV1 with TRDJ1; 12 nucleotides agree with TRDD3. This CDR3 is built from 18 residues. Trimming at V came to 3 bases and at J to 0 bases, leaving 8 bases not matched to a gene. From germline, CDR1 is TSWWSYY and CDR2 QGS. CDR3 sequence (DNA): TGTGCTCTTGGGGATCCTCTGGGGGATACGAATGACACCGATAAACTCATCTTT. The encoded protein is CALGDPLGDTNDTDKLIF.

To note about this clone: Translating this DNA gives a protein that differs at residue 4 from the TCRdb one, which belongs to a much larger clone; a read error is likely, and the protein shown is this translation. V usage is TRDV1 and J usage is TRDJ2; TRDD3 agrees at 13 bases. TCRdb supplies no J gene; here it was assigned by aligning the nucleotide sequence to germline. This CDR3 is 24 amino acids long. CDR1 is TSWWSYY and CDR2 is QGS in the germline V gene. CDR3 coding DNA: TGTGCTCTTGAGGAATCGATAACCTTCCCACCTTTTACTGGGGGATACGCGGGAGCAGCACAACTCTTCTTT. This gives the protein CALEESITFPPFTGGYAGAAQLFF.

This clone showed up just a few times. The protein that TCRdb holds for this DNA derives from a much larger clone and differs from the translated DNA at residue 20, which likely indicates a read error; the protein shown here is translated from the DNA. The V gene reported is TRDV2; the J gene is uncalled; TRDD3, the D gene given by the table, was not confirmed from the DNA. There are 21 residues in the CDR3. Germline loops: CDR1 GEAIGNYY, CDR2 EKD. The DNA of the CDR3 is TGTGCCTGTGACTCCGTGGGTGATTTCGGGGATACGCGACCCCGCACCGATAAACTCACCTTT. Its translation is CACDSVGDFGDTRPRTDKLTF.

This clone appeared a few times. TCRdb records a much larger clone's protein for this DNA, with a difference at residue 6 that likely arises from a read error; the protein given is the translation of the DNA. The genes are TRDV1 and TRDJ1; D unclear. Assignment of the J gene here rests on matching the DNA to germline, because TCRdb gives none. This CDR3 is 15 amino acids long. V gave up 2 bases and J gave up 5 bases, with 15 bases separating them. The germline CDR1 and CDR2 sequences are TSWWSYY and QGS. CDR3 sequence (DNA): TGTGCTCTTGGGGAAGGGTGGACCAACTCTGATAAACTCATCTTT. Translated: CALGEGWTNSDKLIF.

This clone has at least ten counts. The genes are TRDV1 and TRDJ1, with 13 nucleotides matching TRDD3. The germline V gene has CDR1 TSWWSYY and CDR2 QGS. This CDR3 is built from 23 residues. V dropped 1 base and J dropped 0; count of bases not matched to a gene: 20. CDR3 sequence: CALGEPALPKLTGGYAYTDKLIF. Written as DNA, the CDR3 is TGTGCTCTTGGGGAACCTGCCTTACCGAAACTCACTGGGGGATACGCTTACACCGATAAACTCATCTTT.

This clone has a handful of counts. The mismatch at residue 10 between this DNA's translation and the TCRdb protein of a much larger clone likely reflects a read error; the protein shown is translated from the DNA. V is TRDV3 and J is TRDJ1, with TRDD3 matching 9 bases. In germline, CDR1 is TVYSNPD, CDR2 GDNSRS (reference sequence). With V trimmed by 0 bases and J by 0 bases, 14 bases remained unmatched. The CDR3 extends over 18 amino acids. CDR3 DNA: TGTGCCTTTAGTGTTCATACTGGGGGACACGGGTACACCGATAAACTCATCTTT. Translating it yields CAFSVHTGGHGYTDKLIF.

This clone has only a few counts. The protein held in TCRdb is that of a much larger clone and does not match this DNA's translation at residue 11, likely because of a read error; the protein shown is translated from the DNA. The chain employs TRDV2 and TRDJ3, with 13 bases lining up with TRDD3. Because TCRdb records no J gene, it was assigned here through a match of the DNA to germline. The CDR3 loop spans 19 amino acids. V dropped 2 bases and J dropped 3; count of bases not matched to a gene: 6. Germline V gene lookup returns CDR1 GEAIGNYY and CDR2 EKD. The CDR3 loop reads CACDKVLGDTIWDTRQMFF. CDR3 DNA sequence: TGTGCCTGTGACAAAGTACTGGGGGATACGATCTGGGACACCCGACAGATGTTTTTC.

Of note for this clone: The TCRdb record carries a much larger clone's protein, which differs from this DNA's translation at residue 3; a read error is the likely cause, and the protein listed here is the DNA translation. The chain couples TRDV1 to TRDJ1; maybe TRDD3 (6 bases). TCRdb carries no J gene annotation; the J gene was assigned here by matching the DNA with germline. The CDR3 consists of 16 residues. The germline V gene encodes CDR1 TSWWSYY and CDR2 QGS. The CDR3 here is CAPGEIRTYITDKLIF. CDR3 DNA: TGTGCTCCTGGGGAAATCAGAACGTACATCACCGATAAACTCATCTTT.

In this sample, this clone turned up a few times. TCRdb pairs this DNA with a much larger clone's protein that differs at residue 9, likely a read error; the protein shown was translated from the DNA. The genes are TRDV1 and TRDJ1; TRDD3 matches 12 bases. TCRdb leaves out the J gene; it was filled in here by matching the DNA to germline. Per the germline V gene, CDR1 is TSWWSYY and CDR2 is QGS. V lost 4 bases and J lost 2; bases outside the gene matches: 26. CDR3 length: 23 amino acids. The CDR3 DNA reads TGTGCTCTTGGGGCTCGGCCTCTTTCTAATAGTCTGGGGGATACGGGTTATACCGATAAACTCATCTTT. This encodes CALGARPLSNSLGDTGYTDKLIF.

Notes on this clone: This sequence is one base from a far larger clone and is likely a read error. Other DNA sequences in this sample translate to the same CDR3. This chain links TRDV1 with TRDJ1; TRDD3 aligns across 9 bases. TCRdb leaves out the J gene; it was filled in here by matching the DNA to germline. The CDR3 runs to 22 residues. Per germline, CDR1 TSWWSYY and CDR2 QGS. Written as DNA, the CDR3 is TGTGCTCTTGGGGAAAACCCCATTAAGGGGCTGGGGGATCTCCTGTACACCGACAAACTCATCTTT. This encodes CALGENPIKGLGDLLYTDKLIF.

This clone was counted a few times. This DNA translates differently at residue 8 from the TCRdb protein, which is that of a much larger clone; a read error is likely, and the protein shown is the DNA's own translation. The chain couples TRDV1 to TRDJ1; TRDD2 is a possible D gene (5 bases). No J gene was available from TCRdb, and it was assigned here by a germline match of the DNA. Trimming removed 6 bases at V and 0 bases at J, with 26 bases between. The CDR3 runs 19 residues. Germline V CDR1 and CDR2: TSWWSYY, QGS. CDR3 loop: CALGKSSLPLVLYTDKLIF. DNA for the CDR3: TGTGCTCTTGGTAAGAGTTCTCTTCCCTTGGTACTTTACACCGATAAACTCATCTTT.

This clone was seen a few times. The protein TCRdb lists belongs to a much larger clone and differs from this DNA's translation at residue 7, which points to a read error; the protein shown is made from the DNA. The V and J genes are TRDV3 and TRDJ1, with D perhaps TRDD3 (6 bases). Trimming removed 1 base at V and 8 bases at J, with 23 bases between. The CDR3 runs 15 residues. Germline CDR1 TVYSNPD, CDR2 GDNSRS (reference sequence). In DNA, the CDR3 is TGTGCCTTTATCTCACGTACCACTCGAGGGGGAAAACTCATCTTT. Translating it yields CAFISRTTRGGKLIF.

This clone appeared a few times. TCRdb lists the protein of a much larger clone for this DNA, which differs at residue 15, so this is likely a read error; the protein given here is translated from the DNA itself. Here the CDR3 DNA reads TGTGCTCTTGGGGAACCAAATACTCCCGGCAATTACTGGGGGATGCGGCATGCCGATAAACTCATCTTT. It is translated as CALGEPNTPGNYWGMRHADKLIF. V is TRDV1 and J is TRDJ1, with 10 bases lining up with TRDD3. Here the J gene was assigned by germline matching of the DNA, as TCRdb has none. CDR1 is TSWWSYY, CDR2 QGS, per germline. The CDR3 is 23 residues long. V lost 1 base, J lost 3 bases, and 26 bases stayed unmatched.